The following is a T cell receptor beta chain sequence with its context. Antigen: not known. CDR3 length: 14 amino acids. Looked up from germline, CDR1 is SGHRS and CDR2 is YFSETQ. V was trimmed by 0 bases and J by 4 bases, leaving 10 bases between them. General study results and limits: In terms of TCR gene usage, tumor memory CD4+ T cells clustered together with blood and lymph node memory CD4+ cells, as well as with lymph node naive CD4+ cells.

Semi-nested PCR with Nested Universal Primer A followed constant-region reverse priming of full-length variable regions. TCRdb reanalysed the 5' RACE reads using MiXCR and keeps one entry per CDR3 protein. The sample lists approximately 37,000 distinct CDR3 sequences; approximately 20% were seen once. The sample taken for sequencing was naive CD4+ T cells sorted from a lymph node. As to subset: naive CD4+ T cells, CD4+CD45RA+CD25-. The sequence came from a female donor with breast cancer. The J gene is TRBJ1-1, the V gene TRBV5-1; no clear D gene. In DNA form, the CDR3 reads TGCGCCAGCAGCTTGGATCCCCAGACCACTGAAGCTTTCTTT. This sequence encodes CASSLDPQTTEAFF.